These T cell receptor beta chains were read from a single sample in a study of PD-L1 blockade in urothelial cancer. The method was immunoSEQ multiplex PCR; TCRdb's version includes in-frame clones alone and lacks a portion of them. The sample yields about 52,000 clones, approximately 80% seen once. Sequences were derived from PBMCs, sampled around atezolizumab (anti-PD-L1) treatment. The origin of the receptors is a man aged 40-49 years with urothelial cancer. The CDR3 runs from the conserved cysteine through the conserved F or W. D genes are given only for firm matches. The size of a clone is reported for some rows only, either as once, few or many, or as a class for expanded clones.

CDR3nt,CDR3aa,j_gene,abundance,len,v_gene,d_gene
TGTGCCTGGAGTCCGAGTACAGCGGATCTCACTGAAGCTTTCTTT,CAWSPSTADLTEAFF,TRBJ1-1,few,15,TRBV30,.
TGTGCTAGTGGTCCAGGACAGGGAAGTTTCCAAGAGACCCAGTACTTC,CASGPGQGSFQETQYF,TRBJ2-5,.,16,TRBV12-5,TRBD1
TGTGCCAGCATTGGGCGGAGGCCCTACGAGCAGTACTTC,CASIGRRPYEQYF,TRBJ2-7,.,13,TRBV6-5,.
TGTGCCAGCAGTTTAGGGCTCGGAGGCAATGAGCAGTTCTTC,CASSLGLGGNEQFF,TRBJ2-1,.,14,TRBV27,.
TGTGCCAGCAAGGGGGATAAAGCAGCTTTCTTT,CASKGDKAAFF,TRBJ1-1,few,11,TRBV28,.
TGTGCCAGCAGTTTAGAGCGGACAGGGGGCCGTGGCTACACCTTC,CASSLERTGGRGYTF,TRBJ1-2,.,15,TRBV27,TRBD1
TGTGCCAGTAGTATAGAGGGCAGGTACACAGATACGCAGTATTTT,CASSIEGRYTDTQYF,TRBJ2-3,.,15,TRBV19,.
TGTGCCAGCGGGCGAAGGACTAGCGGGATTAATGAGCAGTTCTTC,CASGRRTSGINEQFF,TRBJ2-1,.,15,TRBV6-6,TRBD2
TGTGCCAGCAGCGTATACCAGACGGGCTCCTACAATGAGCAGTTCTTC,CASSVYQTGSYNEQFF,TRBJ2-1,.,16,TRBV9,.
TGTGCCAGCAGCCAAGGTCCAGTGACCGGGGAGCTGTTTTTT,CASSQGPVTGELFF,TRBJ2-2,.,14,TRBV14,.
TGTGCCAGCAGTTTCCGAGAGACCCAGTACTTC,CASSFRETQYF,TRBJ2-5,.,11,TRBV28,.
TGCGCCAGCAGCTTGGTTGTGAGTCCCTACGAGCAGTACTTC,CASSLVVSPYEQYF,TRBJ2-7,.,14,TRBV5-1,.
TGTGCCAGCTCACCACAGGGGGCGGCCAGGGGCACCGGGGAGCTGTTTTTT,CASSPQGAARGTGELFF,TRBJ2-2,once,17,TRBV18,TRBD1
TGTGCCAGCAGTTTACGGACAGGGGGCGACCCTGAAGCTTTCTTT,CASSLRTGGDPEAFF,TRBJ1-1,once,15,TRBV6-1,TRBD1
TGTGCCAGCAGTTCCCCGACCGGGACAGGGGGTGAAAAACTGTTTTTT,CASSSPTGTGGEKLFF,TRBJ1-4,.,16,TRBV28,TRBD1
TGTGCCAGCAGTTCCACGTCCCAGGGTGACACCATATATTTT,CASSSTSQGDTIYF,TRBJ1-3,.,14,TRBV6-5,.
TGTGCCAGCGTGGACATAAATGAGCAGTTCTTC,CASVDINEQFF,TRBJ2-1,.,11,TRBV6-1,.
TGTGCCAGCAGAGGGGTCGGACAGTCTAACACCGGGGAGCTGTTTTTT,CASRGVGQSNTGELFF,TRBJ2-2,once,16,TRBV7-2,.
TGTGCCAGCAGAATGACCTGGGACAGTTCCTACGAGCAGTACTTC,CASRMTWDSSYEQYF,TRBJ2-7,.,15,TRBV6-5,TRBD1
TGTGCCAGCAGCCCGTTAAAGGGACTCCTTGAGCAGTACTTC,CASSPLKGLLEQYF,TRBJ2-7,.,14,TRBV11-2,.
TGTGCCAGCAGCTGGAAGAGGGCCCAGCATTTT,CASSWKRAQHF,TRBJ1-5,.,11,TRBV21-1,.
TGTGCCACCAAGCGGGAGACGAGCTCCTACGAGCAGTACTTC,CATKRETSSYEQYF,TRBJ2-7,.,14,TRBV15,TRBD2
TGTGCCAGCACCTTGGAGGGCCGCTACAATGAGCAGTTCTTC,CASTLEGRYNEQFF,TRBJ2-1,.,14,TRBV6-1,.
TGTGCCAGCAGCTCACGGGGAGGGGCGAACACTGAAGCTTTCTTT,CASSSRGGANTEAFF,TRBJ1-1,.,15,TRBV5-4,.
TGTGCCAGTAGTATTGGACTAGGCAATGAGCAGTTCTTC,CASSIGLGNEQFF,TRBJ2-1,few,13,TRBV19,TRBD2
TGTGCCAGTAGTATAGCGGGTGCAGGGACAGATACGCAGTATTTT,CASSIAGAGTDTQYF,TRBJ2-3,.,15,TRBV19,.
TGTGCCTGGACCCCGGGGGGGCGAAACACCATATATTTT,CAWTPGGRNTIYF,TRBJ1-3,.,13,TRBV30,.
TGTGCCAGCAGCCTTTATAGCGGGGAGCTGTTTTTT,CASSLYSGELFF,TRBJ2-2,.,12,TRBV14,.
TGTGCCAGCAGTCGCCCGGGAGGGACTGAAGCTTTCTTT,CASSRPGGTEAFF,TRBJ1-1,.,13,TRBV28,.
TGTGCCAGCAGCTGGGGAGGCAGAGACCTCCGCGCTTTCTTT,CASSWGGRDLRAFF,TRBJ1-1,.,14,TRBV21-1,.
TGTGCCAGCAGCCCCCAGGCCGGAAACACCATATATTTT,CASSPQAGNTIYF,TRBJ1-3,.,13,TRBV6-5,.
TGTGCCAGCAGTCCGCGGGACAGTTTTAGAGACTATGAAAAACTGTTTTTT,CASSPRDSFRDYEKLFF,TRBJ1-4,.,17,TRBV5-5,TRBD1
TGTGCCAGCAGCGTATCCCTTTGGGACAGGGGAGAGACCCAGTACTTC,CASSVSLWDRGETQYF,TRBJ2-5,.,16,TRBV9,TRBD1
TGTGCCAGCAGCTTAGTATACTGGGACAGGAACTCCTACGAGCAGTACTTC,CASSLVYWDRNSYEQYF,TRBJ2-7,.,17,TRBV11-2,TRBD1
TGTGCCAGCTCAAGAGCGGGAGTCCAAGAGACCCAGTACTTC,CASSRAGVQETQYF,TRBJ2-5,.,14,TRBV18,TRBD2
TGTGCCAGCAGCTTAGGAACACTAGCGGGCAGCTCCACCACCGGGGAGCTGTTTTTT,CASSLGTLAGSSTTGELFF,TRBJ2-2,few,19,TRBV7-9,TRBD2
TGTGCCATCAGTGGGACAGGGATTACCTACGAGCAGTACTTC,CAISGTGITYEQYF,TRBJ2-7,.,14,TRBV10-3,TRBD1
TGCGCCAGCAGCCAAAGGACTAGCGGTAACAATGAGCAGTTCTTC,CASSQRTSGNNEQFF,TRBJ2-1,once,15,TRBV4-1,TRBD2
TGTGCCAGCTCACCACCGATGGGACTAGGCGATGAGCAGTTCTTC,CASSPPMGLGDEQFF,TRBJ2-1,.,15,TRBV18,TRBD2
TGTGCCACCACTAGCGGGAGTACGGACACCGGGGAGCTGTTTTTT,CATTSGSTDTGELFF,TRBJ2-2,.,15,TRBV4-2,TRBD2
TGTGCCAGTCGGGAGGTGGGGTCCTCCTACGAGCAGTACTTC,CASREVGSSYEQYF,TRBJ2-7,.,14,TRBV5-6,TRBD2
TGTGCCAGCAGCCCGGGGGGCGATTACACTGAAGCTTTCTTT,CASSPGGDYTEAFF,TRBJ1-1,.,14,TRBV6-5,.